The 4 T cell receptor beta chains given below trace back to one sample, sequenced in a study of T-cell reconstitution after alpha-beta-depleted transplantation in children (dated by TCRdb to about 2016). The library was prepared using PCR. For sequencing, an Illumina HiSeq 2500 was employed. TCR library preparation used molecular barcoding, with unique molecular identifiers applied to normalize quantification of the TCRbeta repertoire. In TCRdb, the public reads were trimmed at Q25 with fastp and aligned with MiXCR, with productive beta chains retained. CDR3 protein sequences are deduplicated, and each keeps its most common genes and DNA. The sample has 190,000 or so distinct CDR3 sequences on record, more than 6.5% of them singletons. The ten top clones hold 3% to 3.5% of the sample. This material consisted of PBMCs from the stem cell graft donor, taken from the stem cell graft. These receptors were obtained from a human donor who donated a stem cell graft to a child with Wiskott-Aldrich syndrome.

This clonotype was seen at least ten times. The rearrangement links TRBV11-2 to TRBJ2-3; 13 bases line up with TRBD2. The J segment lost 6 bases and the V segment lost 5 bases, leaving 14 bases of the junction unmatched. The CDR3 is 18 residues long. In germline, CDR1 is SGHAT, CDR2 FQNNGV. DNA of the CDR3: TGTGCCAGCAGCACCCGACTAGCGGGAGGAGCGGGCGGGGATACGCAGTATTTT. It codes for CASSTRLAGGAGGDTQYF.

There are many counts of this clonotype. The gene calls are TRBV28 and TRBJ1-3; unclear D gene. In germline, CDR1 is MDHEN, CDR2 SYDVKM. V was pared by 6 bases and J by 2 bases, with 14 bases between. This CDR3 is 15 amino acids long. CDR3 sequence (DNA): TGTGCCAGCAGCCACGGACGGATAACTGGAAACACCATATATTTT. Its translation: CASSHGRITGNTIYF.

This chain joins TRBV3-1 and TRBJ2-1; 16 positions agree with TRBD2. The CDR3 extends over 16 amino acids. The V segment lost 3 bases and the J segment 12 bases; nucleotides outside the gene matches: 8. CDR1 and CDR2 from the germline V gene are LGHDT and YNNKEL (reference sequence). This CDR3 is CASSHPAGTSGRGQFF. CDR3 nucleotide sequence: TGTGCCAGCAGCCACCCCGCAGGGACTAGCGGGAGGGGGCAGTTCTTC.

This clonotype was detected ten times or more. The rearrangement links TRBV6-1 to TRBJ2-1; 8 bases match TRBD2. Germline-derived CDR1 and CDR2 are MNHNS and SASEGT. The CDR3 contains 15 residues. Unmatched junction bases numbered 6, after V lost 6 bases and J lost 2 bases. The CDR3 nucleotides read TGTGCCAGCAGGACTGGACTAGCCCCCTACAATGAGCAGTTCTTC. Encoded protein: CASRTGLAPYNEQFF.